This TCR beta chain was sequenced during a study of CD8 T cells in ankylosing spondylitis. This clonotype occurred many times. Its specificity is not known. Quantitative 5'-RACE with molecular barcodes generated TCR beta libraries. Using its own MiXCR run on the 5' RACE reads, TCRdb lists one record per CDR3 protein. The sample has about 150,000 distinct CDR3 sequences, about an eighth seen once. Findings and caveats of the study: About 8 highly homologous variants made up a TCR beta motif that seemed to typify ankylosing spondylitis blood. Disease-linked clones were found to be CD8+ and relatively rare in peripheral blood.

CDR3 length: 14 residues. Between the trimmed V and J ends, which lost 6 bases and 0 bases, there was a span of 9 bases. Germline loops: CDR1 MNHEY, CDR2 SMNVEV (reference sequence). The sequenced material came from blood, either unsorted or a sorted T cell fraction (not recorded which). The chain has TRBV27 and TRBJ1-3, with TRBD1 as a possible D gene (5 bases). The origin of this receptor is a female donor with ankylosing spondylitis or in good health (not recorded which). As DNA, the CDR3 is TGTGCCAGCAGAACAGGACCCTCTGGAAACACCATATATTTT. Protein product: CASRTGPSGNTIYF.